This T cell receptor (beta chain) came from a study of persistence of HIV-infected CD4 T cells. V lost 1 base and J lost 2, with 5 bases in between. Germline V gene sequence: CDR1 SGHNT, CDR2 YENEEA. This CDR3 spans 13 amino acids. Sequencing used immunoSEQ version 4 in survey mode. The repertoire was sequenced with immunoSEQ multiplex PCR; TCRdb's copy has only in-frame clones and lacks some. The table has about 30,000 clones, approximately 66% seen once. This clone was seen a handful of times. Its specificity is unknown. Overlapping HIV-1 Gag 15-mer peptides at about 1 ug per peptide per mL were used. Sorting selected CD4+ T cells upregulating both CD40 ligand and CD69.

The source of this sequence is an adult man with HIV who was CMV-seropositive. The sample here was CD4+ T cells sorted from PBMCs after roughly 20-hour stimulation, taken from a patient who received antiretroviral therapy. The chain is built from TRBV11-3 and TRBJ1-1; D remains ambiguous. CDR3: CASSLGQNTEAFF. CDR3 DNA: TGTGCCAGCAGCTTAGGTCAAAACACTGAAGCTTTCTTT.